This entry features one TCR beta chain sequence. The CDR3 is 16 amino acids. V was pared by 2 bases and J by 0 bases, with 11 bases between. Germline V lookup: CDR1 MNHNS, CDR2 SASEGT. This specimen belongs to a study of OX40 agonist ivuxolimab in advanced cancers. Only in-frame clones appear in the TCRdb table, and some are missing; sequencing was by immunoSEQ multiplex PCR. The sample consists of over 60,000 clones, approximately 84% of them appearing once. The chain joins TRBV6-1 to TRBJ1-3, with D perhaps TRBD1 (6 bases). This clonotype was sampled from an adult with an advanced solid tumor such as melanoma, head and neck, liver or kidney cancer. Sequenced material: CD4+ or CD8+ T cells sorted from blood, taken in a trial of the OX40 agonist ivuxolimab. The CDR3, as DNA: TGTGCCAGCAGTGAATACAGGGCTCACTCTGGAAACACCATATATTTT. Protein: CASSEYRAHSGNTIYF.